The 10 T cell receptor beta chains given below trace back to one sample, sequenced in a study of shared clonotypes between healthy human individuals. The table came from immunoSEQ multiplex PCR; TCRdb's copy has only in-frame clones and leaves some out. Of hundreds of thousands of clones in the sample, over 65% were seen once. Sequencing used PBMCs. These receptors were obtained from a woman aged 40 to 49 in good health. Some clones in this sample may be carry-over from other donors' samples.

The rearrangement links TRBV18 to TRBJ2-1; TRBD1 matches 9 bases. The CDR3 covers 15 residues. In germline, CDR1 is KGHSH, CDR2 LQKENI. Trimming removed 5 bases from V and 6 bases from J; junction bases left unmatched: 8. CDR3 nucleotides: TGTGCCAGCTCAGCGGGACAGGGAACGGGCAATGAGCAGTTCTTC. Protein: CASSAGQGTGNEQFF. The whole variable domain, remainder taken from reference TRBV18 and TRBJ2-1, is NAGVMQNPRHLVRRRGQEARLRCSPMKGHSHVYWYRQLPEEGLKFMVYLQKENIIDESGMPKERFSAEFPKEGPSILRIQQVVRGDSAAYFCASSAGQGTGNEQFFGPGTRLTVL.

The V and J genes are TRBV28 and TRBJ1-4; D uncertain. The germline V gene encodes CDR1 MDHEN and CDR2 SYDVKM. The CDR3 spans 13 residues. V was clipped by 2 bases and J by 6 bases, with 7 bases between them. The CDR3 loop reads CASSLAGDEKLFF. The CDR3 DNA sequence: TGTGCCAGCAGTTTAGCCGGGGATGAAAAACTGTTTTTT.

This clone was observed once. The chain's CDR3 is CASSRLGTVSHEQYF. The CDR3 region has the DNA TGTGCCAGCAGCCGCCTCGGGACCGTTAGCCACGAGCAGTACTTC. The V call is TRBV14, the J call TRBJ2-7; TRBD1 or TRBD2 may be the D gene (5 bases each). V lost 4 bases to trimming and J lost 5 bases, with 18 bases between them. CDR3 length equals 15 residues. Germline-derived CDR1 and CDR2 are SGHDN and FVKESK.

The gene calls are TRBV18 and TRBJ2-1, with 14 bases fitting TRBD2. J was trimmed by 8 bases and V by 5 bases; bases with no gene match: 5. The CDR3 is 15 amino acids. From germline, CDR1 is KGHSH and CDR2 LQKENI. CDR3 in DNA: TGTGCCAGCTCATCGGGACTAGCGGGAGTCCATGAGCAGTTCTTC. It specifies CASSSGLAGVHEQFF.

The CDR3 spells CASSASQSSYNEQFF. The CDR3 DNA reads TGTGCCAGCAGTGCGTCACAGAGCTCCTACAATGAGCAGTTCTTC. V is TRBV2 and J is TRBJ2-1, with unresolved D. Germline V gene lookup returns CDR1 SNHLY and CDR2 FYNNEI. There are 15 residues in the CDR3. The V gene lost 4 bases and the J gene lost 0 bases, with 10 bases spanning the gap.

The chain uses TRBV28 and TRBJ2-7, with 10 bases lining up with TRBD2. The germline CDR1 and CDR2 sequences are MDHEN and SYDVKM. There are 16 residues in the CDR3. V was clipped by 4 bases and J by 3 bases; unmatched bases: 9. CDR3 DNA: TGTGCCAGCAGTTCCGGGGCTAGCGGGAGTTTCTACGAGCAGTACTTC. The encoded protein is CASSSGASGSFYEQYF.

The chain couples TRBV7-9 to TRBJ2-3; D possibly corresponds to TRBD1 (7 bases). The ends were cut back, 5 bases at V and 6 bases at J, with 18 bases in the middle. Germline assignment: CDR1 SEHNR and CDR2 FQNEAQ (reference sequence). CDR3 length equals 15 residues. CDR3 amino acids: CASSPGGGPTDTQYF. As DNA, the CDR3 is TGTGCCAGCAGCCCAGGGGGAGGTCCGACGGATACGCAGTATTTT.

The V and J genes are TRBV18 and TRBJ2-3, with 10 bases fitting TRBD2. With V trimmed by 5 bases and J by 2 bases, 7 bases remained unmatched. Germline V gives CDR1 KGHSH, CDR2 LQKENI. The CDR3 is 16 residues long. CDR3 loop: CASSSDLAGATDTQYF. The CDR3 DNA reads as TGTGCCAGCTCATCTGACCTAGCGGGAGCCACAGATACGCAGTATTTT.

The chain links TRBV27 to TRBJ1-5, with 7 positions matching TRBD1. J gave up 0 bases and V 6 bases, and 11 bases lay outside the gene matches. Germline V gives CDR1 MNHEY, CDR2 SMNVEV (reference sequence). The CDR3 totals 17 residues. CDR3 amino acids: CASSFSDDRDSNQPQHF. DNA of the CDR3: TGTGCCAGCAGCTTTTCCGATGACAGGGATAGCAATCAGCCCCAGCATTTT.

The chain recombines TRBV4-1 with TRBJ2-7; 9 nucleotides agree with TRBD2. There are 15 residues in the CDR3. Germline assignment: CDR1 MGHRA and CDR2 YSYEKL. V was clipped by 6 bases and J by 4 bases; unmatched bases: 10. The CDR3 bases are TGCGCCAGCAGACAATATAGGACTAGCGATTACGAGCAGTACTTC. It yields the protein CASRQYRTSDYEQYF.